The text below deals with one T cell receptor beta chain. This entry belongs to a study of blood T cell repertoires in COVID-19. Germline V gene sequence: CDR1 SGHRS, CDR2 YFSETQ. V trimming: 3 bases; J trimming: 4 bases; junction bases outside the gene matches: 3. This CDR3 region has 14 residues. Only in-frame clones appear in the TCRdb table, and some are missing; sequencing was by immunoSEQ multiplex PCR. The data contain hundreds of thousands of clones, more than 75% of them seen just once; the ten biggest clones take up 1.5% to 2%. Sequencing input: peripheral blood. The clonotype was recovered from a woman aged 60-75 years who had recovered from COVID-19. The chain uses TRBV5-1 and TRBJ1-2, with 10 nucleotides matching TRBD1. In DNA form, the CDR3 reads TGCGCCAGCAGCTCCGGGACAGGGGCCTATGGCTACACCTTC. Translation: CASSSGTGAYGYTF.